This T cell receptor (beta chain) was profiled in a study of CD8 T cells in Susac syndrome. After extraction with the RNeasy kit, about 0.5 to 1 ug of the RNA was reverse transcribed using random hexamers. Using its own MiXCR run on the immunoSEQ multiplex PCR reads, TCRdb lists one record per CDR3 protein. The sample shows about 69,000 distinct CDR3 sequences, 95% of them seen only once. Germline-derived CDR1 and CDR2 are DFQATT and SNEGSKA (reference sequence). The CDR3 is made up of 14 amino acids. V gave up 3 bases and J gave up 0 bases, with 9 bases separating them. The V and J genes are TRBV20-1 and TRBJ1-3; D unresolved. The clonotype originates from a human donor in good health. The source material was CD8+ T cells from PBMCs. The CDR3: CSARREFSGNTIYF. The CDR3 DNA is TGCAGTGCTAGGAGAGAGTTCTCTGGAAACACCATATATTTT.